The TCR beta chain under discussion was sequenced for a study of cytomegalovirus exposure and HLA in healthy donors. The PCR made use of 60 Vbeta and 13 Jbeta primers. Sequencing used immunoSEQ multiplex PCR; TCRdb keeps in-frame clones, though not all of them. The data hold a few hundred thousand clones, with around 80% observed a single time. This CDR3 comprises 16 residues. Germline V lookup: CDR1 SQVTM, CDR2 ANQGSEA. V lost 0 bases and J lost 3, with 16 bases in between. To note about this clone: Its target is not known.

Study results and limitations: In vitro testing confirmed a few CMV-associated chains as specific for CMV antigens.

The sequence came from a middle-aged woman in good health and CMV-seronegative. The sample consisted of PBMCs. The chain carries TRBV29-1 and TRBJ2-3; maybe TRBD1 (6 bases). CDR3 DNA sequence: TGCAGCGTTGAAGATCAGGCGACACAGGGTACAGATACGCAGTATTTT. This codes for CSVEDQATQGTDTQYF.